This T cell receptor (beta chain) was identified during a study of early T cells in non-severe SARS-CoV-2 infection. Study as a whole: Chains were not paired, and sequencing was done on bulk RNA from unsorted whole blood.

In its sample, this clonotype was seen many times. V was pared by 6 bases and J by 3 bases, with 9 bases between. Germline CDR1 and CDR2: DFQATT and SNEGSKA (reference sequence). The CDR3 is 12 residues long. Attached unique molecular identifiers marked individual cDNA molecules. From the 5' RACE reads, TCRdb called clonotypes with MiXCR, one entry per CDR3 protein. This table has more than 70,000 distinct CDR3 sequences, 12% to 15% appearing once. The clonotype was recovered from an adult who was a healthcare worker with PCR-confirmed SARS-CoV-2 infection or an uninfected control (not recorded which). The sequenced material came from whole blood. This chain uses TRBV20-1 with TRBJ2-1, with D tentatively TRBD2 (5 bases). CDR3 nucleotides: TGCAGTGCCCCGGACTTCTACAATGAGCAGTTCTTC. This gives the protein CSAPDFYNEQFF.